Sequencing of this T cell receptor (beta chain) was carried out in a study of somatic mutations in cytotoxic T cells in rheumatoid arthritis. Findings and caveats of the study: Antigen targets of the expanded CD8+ clones remained unidentified. There was no significant difference in CD8+ T-cell clonality between rheumatoid arthritis patients and age-matched healthy controls.

TCRdb's copy holds only in-frame clones and misses some; the assay was immunoSEQ multiplex PCR. Of 3,500 to 5,000 clones listed, roughly 75% are singletons. Concerning this clone itself: Its antigen remains unidentified.

CDR1 is SGHTA and CDR2 is FQGNSA in the germline V gene. This CDR3 is 16 amino acids long. Trimming took off 5 bases at V and 9 bases at J, with 20 bases between the two ends. This TCR derives from a woman aged 55-75 years with rheumatoid arthritis. This chain joins TRBV7-2 and TRBJ1-6; D is undetermined. Material: CD8+ T cells sorted from blood. CDR3 in DNA: TGTGCCAGCAGCCCCGGATTCAATCCTCGAGGTTCACCCCTCCACTTT. Amino acids: CASSPGFNPRGSPLHF.